This TCR beta chain originates from a study of shared clonotypes between healthy human individuals (TCRdb year 2020). Background for the entire study: A few men and two women, aged 18 to 49 years, made up the cohort. Per donor, leukapheresis produced somewhere between about 0.94 and 9.5 billion PBMCs. To increase sequencing depth and limit assay-specific biases, TCR repertoire library preparation and sequencing were carried out by different laboratories using diverse techniques. To estimate repertoire size and how much clonotypes are shared between individuals, the study performed deep sequencing of blood TCR repertoires from roughly five healthy adults.

Broad study findings and their caveats: Because the study included only a small number of donors, the genetic and exposure-history diversity represented was limited. Based on pairwise subsampling, the degree of clonotype sharing among donors was expected to be affected by sequencing depth. Sampling was limited to blood, and TCR repertoires in tissue likely differ from TCR repertoires in blood.

The donors were healthy, HIV-negative adults with no recently reported acute infections or vaccinations. Every donor was a Caucasian adult living in Nashville, Tennessee, USA. For unsorted samples, approximately 89 million PBMCs were counted, and genomic DNA was extracted using the QIAamp DNA Blood Mini kit. Blood was collected by leukapheresis, and PBMCs were isolated by Ficoll-Histopaque density gradient centrifugation and then cryopreserved in liquid nitrogen vapor phase. With respect to this clone: What antigen it recognizes has not been identified. It has no much larger one-base neighbor in the sample; base qualities were not kept.

Using the deep immunoSEQ assay, multiplex PCR amplified TCR CDR3 regions from genomic DNA. For each cell subset, the extracted genomic DNA was distributed evenly across all wells of several immunoSEQ 96-well plates, and each plate served as one replicate. For unsorted PBMC, 300 ng genomic DNA, equal to roughly 33,000 T cell genomes, was loaded into each replicate PCR. Ten immunoSEQ deep assay plates were used to sequence the unsorted PBMC genomic DNA. Purified libraries were measured with a Qubit 3.0 fluorometer, size-checked on a Bioanalyzer 2100, and measured again with the KAPA Library Quantification kit. A separate single-read 150-cycle Illumina NextSeq 550 flow cell was used to sequence each immunoSEQ 96-well plate. From the authors' description of their analysis: Because the immunoSEQ output included only junctional sequences and no quality scores, the filtering could not be the same as the filtering used for full-length reads. To assign V/J genes and CDR3, sequences were annotated using PyIR, a Python wrapper for IgBLAST v1.9, with IMGT germline references. Reads were removed for weak V/J assignments (E-value above 1e-6), missing CDR3, stop codons, out-of-frame junctions, or ambiguous translated residues. A V3J clonotype was defined by an identical inferred V gene, J gene, and CDR3 amino acid sequence. Percentage overlap between repertoires was calculated by dividing the number of shared unique clonotypes by the size of the smaller repertoire. Richness of each repertoire was evaluated using RTK rarefaction, the Chao1 estimator, and Recon v2.1 estimates of unobserved clonotypes. TCRdb limited this immuneACCESS table to in-frame rearrangements with V and J called. A share of clones is missing; checked studies link under half to unresolved V genes, and the rest is unexplained. V, J and clone size derive from that table, while D and trimming were established from the DNA sequence. The sample profile shows about 470,000 clones; 70% to 80% of them were found once. The ten largest clones take up less than 15% of the sample.

Looking up the germline V gene (reference sequence) yields CDR1 SEHNR and CDR2 FQNEAQ. The cysteine opens and the phenylalanine closes a CDR3 of 14 amino acids. Of all the DNA, just the CDR3 is kept, 42 bases in frame from base 1. V loses 3 bases, J loses 2 bases, and the germline ends lie 9 bases apart. The sequenced sample was PBMCs. The chain is encoded by TRBV7-9 joined to TRBJ2-3, with the D gene too uncertain to name. The source of this sequence is a woman in her 40s in good health. Some clones in this sample may be carry-over from other donors' samples. The nucleotide sequence is given as TGTGCCAGCAGCTTTGTCAGAGACACAGATACGCAGTATTTT. Translated, it reads CASSFVRDTDTQYF.